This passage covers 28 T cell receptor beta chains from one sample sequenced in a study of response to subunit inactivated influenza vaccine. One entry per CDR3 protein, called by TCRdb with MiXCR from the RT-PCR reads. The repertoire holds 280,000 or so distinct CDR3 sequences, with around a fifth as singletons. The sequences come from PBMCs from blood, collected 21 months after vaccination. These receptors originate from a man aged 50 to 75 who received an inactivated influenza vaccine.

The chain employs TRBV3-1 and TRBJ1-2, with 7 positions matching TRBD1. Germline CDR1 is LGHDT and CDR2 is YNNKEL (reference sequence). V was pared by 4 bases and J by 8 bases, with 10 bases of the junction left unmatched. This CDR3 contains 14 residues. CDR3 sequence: CASSPSGGPGGYTF. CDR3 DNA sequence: TGTGCCAGCAGCCCCTCAGGGGGACCGGGGGGCTACACCTTC.

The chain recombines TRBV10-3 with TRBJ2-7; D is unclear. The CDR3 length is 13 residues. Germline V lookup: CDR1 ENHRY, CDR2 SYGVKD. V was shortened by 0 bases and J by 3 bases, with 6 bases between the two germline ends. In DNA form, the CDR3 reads TGTGCCATCAGTGAGTCTACAAGCTACGAGCAGTACTTC. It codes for CAISESTSYEQYF.

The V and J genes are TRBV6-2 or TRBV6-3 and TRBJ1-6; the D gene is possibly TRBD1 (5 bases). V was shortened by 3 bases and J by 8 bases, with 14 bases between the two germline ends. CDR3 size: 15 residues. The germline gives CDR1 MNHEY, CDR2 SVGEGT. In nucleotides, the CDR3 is TGTGCCAGCAGTTATCCCCAGGGATGGGATTCACCCCTCCACTTT. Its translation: CASSYPQGWDSPLHF.

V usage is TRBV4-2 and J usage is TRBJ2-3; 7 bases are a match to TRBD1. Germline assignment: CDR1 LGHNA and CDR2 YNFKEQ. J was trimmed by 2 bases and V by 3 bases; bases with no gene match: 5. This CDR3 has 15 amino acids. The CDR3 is CASSQADRVTDTQYF. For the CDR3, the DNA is TGTGCCAGCAGCCAGGCTGACAGGGTCACAGATACGCAGTATTTT.

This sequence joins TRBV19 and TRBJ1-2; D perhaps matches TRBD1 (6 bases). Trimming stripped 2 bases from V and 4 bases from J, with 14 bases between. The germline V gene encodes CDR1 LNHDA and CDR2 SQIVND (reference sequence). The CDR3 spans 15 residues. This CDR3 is CASSISRTAPYGYTF. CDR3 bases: TGTGCCAGTAGTATATCTCGGACAGCCCCCTATGGCTACACCTTC.

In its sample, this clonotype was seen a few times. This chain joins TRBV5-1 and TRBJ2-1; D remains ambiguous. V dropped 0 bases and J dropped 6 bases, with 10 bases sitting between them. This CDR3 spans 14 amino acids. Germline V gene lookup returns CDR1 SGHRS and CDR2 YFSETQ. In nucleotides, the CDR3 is TGCGCCAGCAGCTTGGAAGCAGTGGGCAATGAGCAGTTCTTC. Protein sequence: CASSLEAVGNEQFF.

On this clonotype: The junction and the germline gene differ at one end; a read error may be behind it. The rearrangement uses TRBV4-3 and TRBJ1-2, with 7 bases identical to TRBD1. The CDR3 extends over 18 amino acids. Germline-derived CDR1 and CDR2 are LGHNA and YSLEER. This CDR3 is CASSKEYNRGRTNYGYTF. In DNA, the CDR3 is TGCGCCAGCAGCAAAGAATATAACAGGGGCAGAACTAACTATGGCTACACCTTC.

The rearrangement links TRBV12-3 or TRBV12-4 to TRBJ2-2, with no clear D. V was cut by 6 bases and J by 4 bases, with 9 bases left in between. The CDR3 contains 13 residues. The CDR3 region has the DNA TGTGCCAGCAGGACCACAGTCACCGGGGAGCTGTTTTTT. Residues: CASRTTVTGELFF.

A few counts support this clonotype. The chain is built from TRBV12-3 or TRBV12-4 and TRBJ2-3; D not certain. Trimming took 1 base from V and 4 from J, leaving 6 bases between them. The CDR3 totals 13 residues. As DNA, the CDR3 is TGTGCCAGCAGTTTAGACTACCCAGATACGCAGTATTTT. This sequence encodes CASSLDYPDTQYF.

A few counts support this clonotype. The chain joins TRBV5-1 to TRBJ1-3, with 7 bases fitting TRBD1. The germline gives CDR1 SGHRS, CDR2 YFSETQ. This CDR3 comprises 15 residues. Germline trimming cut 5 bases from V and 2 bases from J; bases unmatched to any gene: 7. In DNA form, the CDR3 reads TGCGCCAGCAGTACGACAGGGATCCCTGGAAACACCATATATTTT. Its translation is CASSTTGIPGNTIYF.

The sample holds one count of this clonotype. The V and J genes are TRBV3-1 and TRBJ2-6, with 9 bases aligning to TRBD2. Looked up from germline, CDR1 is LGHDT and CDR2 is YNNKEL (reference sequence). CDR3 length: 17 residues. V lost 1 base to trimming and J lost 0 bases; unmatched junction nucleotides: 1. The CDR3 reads CASSQASGISGANVLTF. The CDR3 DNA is TGTGCCAGCAGCCAAGCTAGCGGGATCTCTGGGGCCAACGTCCTGACTTTC. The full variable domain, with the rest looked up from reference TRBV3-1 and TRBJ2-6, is DTAVSQTPKYLVTQMGNDKSIKCEQNLGHDTMYWYKQDSKKFLKIMFSYNNKELIINETVPNRFSPKSPDKAHLNLHINSLELGDSAVYFCASSQASGISGANVLTFGAGSRLTVL.

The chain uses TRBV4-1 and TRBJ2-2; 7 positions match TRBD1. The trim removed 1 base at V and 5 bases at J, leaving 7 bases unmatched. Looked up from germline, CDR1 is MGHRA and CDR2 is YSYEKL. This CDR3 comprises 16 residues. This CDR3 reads CASSQGQGGMTGELFF. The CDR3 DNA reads TGCGCCAGCAGCCAAGGGCAAGGGGGCATGACCGGGGAGCTGTTTTTT.

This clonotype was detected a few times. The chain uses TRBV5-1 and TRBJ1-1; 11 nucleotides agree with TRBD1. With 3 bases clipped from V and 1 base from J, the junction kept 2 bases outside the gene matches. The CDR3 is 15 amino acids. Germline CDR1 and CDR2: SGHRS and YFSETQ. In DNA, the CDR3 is TGCGCCAGCAGCTGGACAGGGGGCCGGAACACTGAAGCTTTCTTT. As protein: CASSWTGGRNTEAFF.

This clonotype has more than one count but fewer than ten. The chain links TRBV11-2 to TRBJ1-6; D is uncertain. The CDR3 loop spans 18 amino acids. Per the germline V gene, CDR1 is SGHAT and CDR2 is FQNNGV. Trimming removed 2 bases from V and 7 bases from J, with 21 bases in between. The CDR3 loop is CASSLLGLRGRTNSPLHF. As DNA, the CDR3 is TGTGCCAGCAGCTTACTTGGCCTACGAGGCAGAACGAATTCACCCCTCCACTTT.

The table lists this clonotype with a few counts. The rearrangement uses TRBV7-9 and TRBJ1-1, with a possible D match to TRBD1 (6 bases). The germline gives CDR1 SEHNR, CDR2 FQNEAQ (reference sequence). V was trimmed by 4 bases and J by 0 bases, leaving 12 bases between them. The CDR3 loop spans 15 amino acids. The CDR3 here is CASSSRGLLNTEAFF. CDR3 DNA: TGTGCCAGCAGCTCACGGGGGCTGCTGAACACTGAAGCTTTCTTT.

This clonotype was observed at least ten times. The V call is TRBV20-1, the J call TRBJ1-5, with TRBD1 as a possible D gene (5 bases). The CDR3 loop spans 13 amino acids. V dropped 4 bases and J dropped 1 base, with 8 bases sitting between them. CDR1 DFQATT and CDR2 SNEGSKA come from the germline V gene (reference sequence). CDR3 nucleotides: TGCAGTGCTATCAGGGACAGCAATCAGCCCCAGCATTTT. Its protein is CSAIRDSNQPQHF.

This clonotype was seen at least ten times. The CDR3 bases are TGTGCCAGCAGTGATTGGGACAGTCAAGAGACCCAGTACTTC. Its translation: CASSDWDSQETQYF. The chain joins TRBV6-1 to TRBJ2-5, with 7 bases matching TRBD1. J was trimmed by 2 bases and V by 3 bases; bases with no gene match: 3. Germline CDR1 reads MNHNS; CDR2 reads SASEGT. The CDR3 contains 14 residues.

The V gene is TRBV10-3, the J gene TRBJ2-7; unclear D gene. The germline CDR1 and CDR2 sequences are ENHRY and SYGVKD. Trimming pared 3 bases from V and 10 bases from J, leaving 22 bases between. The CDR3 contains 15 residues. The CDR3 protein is CAISDSPPTAGHQYF. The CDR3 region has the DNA TGTGCCATCAGTGATTCCCCTCCTACCGCCGGGCATCAGTACTTC.

The CDR3 spells CASRGTSHEQFF. The CDR3 region has the DNA TGTGCCAGCAGGGGGACTAGTCACGAGCAGTTCTTC. The chain joins TRBV12-3 or TRBV12-4 to TRBJ2-1; 8 bases map to TRBD2. CDR3 length equals 12 residues. With V trimmed by 6 bases and J by 10 bases, 5 bases remained unmatched.

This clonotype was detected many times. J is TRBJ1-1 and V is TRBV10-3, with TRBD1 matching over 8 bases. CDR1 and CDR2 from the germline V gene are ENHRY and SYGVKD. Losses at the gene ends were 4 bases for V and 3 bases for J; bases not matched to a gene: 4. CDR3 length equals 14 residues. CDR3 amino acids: CAISAQGVDTEAFF. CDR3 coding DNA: TGTGCCATCAGTGCACAGGGGGTTGACACTGAAGCTTTCTTT.

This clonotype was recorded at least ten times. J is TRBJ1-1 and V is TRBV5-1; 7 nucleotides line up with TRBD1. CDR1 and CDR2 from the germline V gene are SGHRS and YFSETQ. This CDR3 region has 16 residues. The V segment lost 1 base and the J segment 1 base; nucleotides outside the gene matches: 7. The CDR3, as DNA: TGCGCCAGCAGCTTGTGGGGGGGACAGAGGAACACTGAAGCTTTCTTT. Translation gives CASSLWGGQRNTEAFF.

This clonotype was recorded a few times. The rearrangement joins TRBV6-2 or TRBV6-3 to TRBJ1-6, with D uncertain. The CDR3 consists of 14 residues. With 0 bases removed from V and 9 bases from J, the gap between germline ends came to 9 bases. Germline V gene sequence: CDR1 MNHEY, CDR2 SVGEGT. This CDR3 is CASSYSGIPSPLHF. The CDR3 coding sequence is TGTGCCAGCAGTTACTCTGGGATCCCTTCACCCCTCCACTTT.

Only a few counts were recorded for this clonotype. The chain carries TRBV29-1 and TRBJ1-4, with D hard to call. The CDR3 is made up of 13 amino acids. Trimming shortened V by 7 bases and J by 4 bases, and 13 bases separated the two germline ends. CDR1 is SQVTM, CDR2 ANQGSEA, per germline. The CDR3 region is CSARDYFNEKLFF. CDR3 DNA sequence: TGCAGCGCTAGAGACTATTTTAATGAAAAACTGTTTTTT. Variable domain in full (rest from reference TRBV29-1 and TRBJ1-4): SAVISQKPSRDICQRGTSLTIQCQVDSQVTMMFWYRQQPGQSLTLIATANQGSEATYESGFVIDKFPISRPNLTFSTLTVSNMSPEDSSIYLCSARDYFNEKLFFGSGTQLSVL.

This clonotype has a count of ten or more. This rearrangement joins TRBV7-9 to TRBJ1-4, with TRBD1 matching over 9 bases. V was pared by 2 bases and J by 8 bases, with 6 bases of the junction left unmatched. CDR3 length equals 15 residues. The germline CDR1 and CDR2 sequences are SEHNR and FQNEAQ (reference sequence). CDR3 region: CASSLTGQGMEKLFF. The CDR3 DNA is TGTGCCAGCAGCTTAACGGGACAGGGTATGGAAAAACTGTTTTTT.

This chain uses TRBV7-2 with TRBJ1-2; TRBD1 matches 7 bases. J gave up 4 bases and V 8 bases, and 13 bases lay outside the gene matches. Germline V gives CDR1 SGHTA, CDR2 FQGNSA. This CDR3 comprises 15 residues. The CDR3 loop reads CASGVQGLTSYGYTF. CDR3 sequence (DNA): TGTGCCAGCGGCGTACAGGGGCTGACTTCCTATGGCTACACCTTC.

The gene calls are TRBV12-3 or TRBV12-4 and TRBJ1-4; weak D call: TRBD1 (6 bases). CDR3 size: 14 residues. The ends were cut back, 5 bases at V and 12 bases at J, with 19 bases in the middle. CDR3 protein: CASSLHRDADELFF. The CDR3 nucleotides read TGTGCCAGCAGTCTCCACAGGGACGCTGACGAACTGTTTTTT.

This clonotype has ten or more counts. The CDR3: CASSYPGQGDGYTF. For the CDR3, the DNA is TGTGCCAGCAGCTACCCGGGACAGGGTGATGGCTACACCTTC. The gene calls are TRBV7-2 and TRBJ1-2; 9 bases map to TRBD1. The CDR3 contains 14 residues. Looked up from germline, CDR1 is SGHTA and CDR2 is FQGNSA. Unmatched junction bases numbered 6, after V lost 4 bases and J lost 6 bases. The entire variable domain, with the rest obtained from reference TRBV7-2 and TRBJ1-2, is as follows: GAGVSQSPSNKVTEKGKDVELRCDPISGHTALYWYRQSLGQGLEFLIYFQGNSAPDKSGLPSDRFSAERTGGSVSTLTIQRTQQEDSAVYLCASSYPGQGDGYTFGSGTRLTVV.

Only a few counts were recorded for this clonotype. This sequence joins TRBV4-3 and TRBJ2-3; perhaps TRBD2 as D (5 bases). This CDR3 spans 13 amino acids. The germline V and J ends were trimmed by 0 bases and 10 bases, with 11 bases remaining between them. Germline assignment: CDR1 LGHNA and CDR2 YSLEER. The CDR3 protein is CASSQDLRVAQYF. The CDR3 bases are TGCGCCAGCAGCCAAGATTTGCGGGTAGCGCAGTATTTT.